This T cell receptor beta chain was sequenced for a study of cytomegalovirus exposure and HLA in healthy donors. Background on the study: About 84% of 350 to 400 genotyped donors fell in the Caucasian-associated ancestry cluster. Findings and limits, study-wide: Within an earlier analysis, most TCR beta V segments proved productive either about 87% or about 30% of the time. A missense variant in DCLRE1C was later tied to TCR beta V- and J-gene trimming. The presence/absence work took it that sequencing depth was about the same across donors.

Note on this clone: The antigen is unknown.

There are 15 residues in the CDR3. Trimming stripped 0 bases from V and 8 bases from J, with 16 bases between. CDR1 is SGHTA, CDR2 FQGNSA, per germline. Primers: 60 Vbeta forward and 13 Jbeta reverse. The data were produced by immunoSEQ multiplex PCR, yet TCRdb's version contains in-frame clones alone and is incomplete. The repertoire table contains about 200,000 clones. The sequencing input was PBMCs. The TCR originated in a man between 25 and 39 years old in good health and CMV-seronegative. The chain links TRBV7-2 to TRBJ1-1; D call uncertain. The CDR3 is CASSLAPPGASEAFF. As DNA, the CDR3 is TGTGCCAGCAGCTTAGCCCCTCCGGGAGCCTCCGAAGCTTTCTTT.